The following is a TCR beta chain sequence with its context. Its target is not known. This table comes from immunoSEQ multiplex PCR, and its TCRdb copy is limited to in-frame clones, with some not included. Seen here are about 4,400 clones, around 70% observed once, and the top ten hold approximately 12%. These data originate in a study of high-grade serous ovarian cancer treatment subgroups. General study points: Without spatial data, bulk sequencing limits insight into HGSC tumor diversity. Different patients shared almost no repertoire; same-patient tumors shared about 0.1 to 0.79. Repertoire analysis covered CDR3 alone, not CDR1 or CDR2.

This CDR3 contains 15 residues. The V gene's germline CDR1 is SGHVS and CDR2 FQNEAQ. Trimming cost V 5 bases and J 5 bases, with 18 bases left between them. Tumor samples were obtained before definitive surgery or chemotherapy. Specimen: tumor tissue. The TCR comes from a human donor with high-grade serous ovarian cancer. The chain joins TRBV7-8 to TRBJ2-5; D might be TRBD1 (5 bases). DNA of the CDR3: TGTGCCAGCAGCACCCGACAGATACTAATGGAGACCCAGTACTTC. Translated: CASSTRQILMETQYF.